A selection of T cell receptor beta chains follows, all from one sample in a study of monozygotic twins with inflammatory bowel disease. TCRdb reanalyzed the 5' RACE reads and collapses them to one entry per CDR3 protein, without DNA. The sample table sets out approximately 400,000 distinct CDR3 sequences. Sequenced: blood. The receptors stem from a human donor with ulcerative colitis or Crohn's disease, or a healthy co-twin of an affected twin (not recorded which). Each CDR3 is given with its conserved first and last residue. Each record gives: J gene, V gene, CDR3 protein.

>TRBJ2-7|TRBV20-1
CSARAGGYEQYF
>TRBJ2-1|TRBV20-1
CSASSVVSGSYNEQFF
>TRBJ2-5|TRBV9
CASSAGPGSETQYF
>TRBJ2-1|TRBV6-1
CASSPGIAGPYNEQFF
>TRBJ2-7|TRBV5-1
CASSLARDSEQYF
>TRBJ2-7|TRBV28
CASSFQSGTSGTYEQYF
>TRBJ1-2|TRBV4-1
CASSLPGVNYGYTF
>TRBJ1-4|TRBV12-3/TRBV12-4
CASSTGVEKLFF
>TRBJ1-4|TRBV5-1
CASSVSTLNEKLFF
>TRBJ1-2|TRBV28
CASSLLGQGAGYGYTF
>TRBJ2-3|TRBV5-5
CASNSGLITDTQYF
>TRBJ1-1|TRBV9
CASSVGGSNPTEAFF
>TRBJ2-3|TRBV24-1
CATSDSGTGRRDTQYF
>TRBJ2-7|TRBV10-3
CAISGTYSLGSSYEQYF
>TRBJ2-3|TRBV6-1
CASSPDRTSTDTQYF
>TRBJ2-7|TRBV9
CASSPTGSRLEQYF
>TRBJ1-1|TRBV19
CASSLTVMNTGAFF
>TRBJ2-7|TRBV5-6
CASYRGGSREQYF
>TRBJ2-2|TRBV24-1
CATSDHQGTGELFF
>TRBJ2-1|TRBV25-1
CASSESLERQFF
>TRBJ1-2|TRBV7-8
CASSLVETAGSYTF
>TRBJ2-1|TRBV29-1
CSVERWAYNEQFF
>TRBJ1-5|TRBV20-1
CSARSPQPYSNQPQHF
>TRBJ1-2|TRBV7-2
CASSFEFYGYTF